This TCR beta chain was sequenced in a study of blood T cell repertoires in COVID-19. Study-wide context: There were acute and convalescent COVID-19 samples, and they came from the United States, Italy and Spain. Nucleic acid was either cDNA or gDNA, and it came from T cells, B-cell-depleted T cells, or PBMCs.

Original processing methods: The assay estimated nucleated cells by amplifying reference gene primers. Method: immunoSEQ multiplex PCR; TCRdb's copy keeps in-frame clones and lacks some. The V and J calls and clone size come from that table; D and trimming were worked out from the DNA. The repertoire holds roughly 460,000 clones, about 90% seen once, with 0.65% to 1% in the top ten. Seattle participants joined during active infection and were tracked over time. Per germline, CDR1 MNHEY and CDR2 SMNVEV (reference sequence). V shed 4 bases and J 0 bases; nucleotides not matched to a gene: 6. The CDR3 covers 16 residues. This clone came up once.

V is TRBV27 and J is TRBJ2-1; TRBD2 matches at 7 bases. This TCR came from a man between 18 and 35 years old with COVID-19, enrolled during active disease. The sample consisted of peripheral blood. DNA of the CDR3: TGTGCCAGCAGTTCCGAGCGGGGTAGCTCCTACAATGAGCAGTTCTTC. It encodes CASSSERGSSYNEQFF.